This TCR beta chain was documented in a study of T-cell reconstitution after alpha-beta-depleted transplantation in children. Findings and limits, study-wide: At around two months after transplant, the alpha-beta T cells were reportedly derived from several hundred expanded clones that came from non-depleted graft cells. Recipient T cells and thymic progenitors that survived were the source of the high TCRbeta diversity seen at day 60 in some patients. The main origin of T-cell counts and diversity one year after transplant was newly produced T cells.

This CDR3 is 15 amino acids long. V lost 0 bases and J lost 3; bases outside the gene matches: 3. Germline CDR1 ENHRY, CDR2 SYGVKD. Using unique molecular identifiers, the investigators prepared the TCRbeta library. TCRdb fed the PCR reads into MiXCR, producing one record per CDR3 protein. The sample has 350,000 to 500,000 distinct CDR3 sequences, over 40% seen once. In its sample, this clonotype was seen a few times. What it binds is not known. This TCR was sampled from a girl aged 2 to 10 with aplastic anemia, due to receive a stem cell transplant. The sample here was PBMCs, taken before TCRalphabeta/CD19-depleted stem cell transplant. The chain couples TRBV10-3 to TRBJ2-3; 7 bases agree with TRBD1. The CDR3 nucleotides are TGTGCCATCAGTGAGTCAGGGGGCAGGACAGATACGCAGTATTTT. Protein sequence: CAISESGGRTDTQYF.